The 19 T cell receptor beta chains reported below all come from one sample, sequenced in a study of T cell responses to AZD1222 COVID-19 vaccine. Profiled with immunoSEQ multiplex PCR; TCRdb holds only in-frame clones, not every one. The sample has around 140,000 clones, roughly 85% seen once. The material sequenced was peripheral blood, taken 28 days after the second dose of the MenACWY control vaccine. These receptors were taken from an adult who received the MenACWY meningococcal vaccine as a control.

V and J are TRBV18 and TRBJ1-3; no definite D call. Germline values: CDR1 KGHSH, CDR2 LQKENI. Trimming removed 0 bases at V and 0 bases at J, with 12 bases between. The CDR3 sequence is 17 residues long. CDR3 nucleotide sequence: TGTGCCAGCTCACCACCATTTGCTAGGGTCTCTGGAAACACCATATATTTT. Encoded protein: CASSPPFARVSGNTIYF.

The V gene is TRBV6-5, the J gene TRBJ1-6, with 10 bases matching TRBD1. CDR1 is MNHEY, CDR2 SVGAGI, per germline. This CDR3 contains 16 residues. With 2 bases clipped from V and 7 bases from J, the junction kept 5 bases outside the gene matches. CDR3 amino acids: CASSYRPGQGNSPLHF. As DNA, the CDR3 is TGTGCCAGCAGTTACCGACCGGGACAGGGGAATTCACCCCTCCACTTT.

The chain combines TRBV2 with TRBJ1-2; TRBD1 matches 7 bases. After removal of 7 bases from V and 7 bases from J, the junction contained 12 bases not matched to a gene. Germline V lookup: CDR1 SNHLY, CDR2 FYNNEI. This CDR3 contains 14 residues. The CDR3 region is CASKTGQNNPGYTF. DNA for the CDR3: TGTGCCAGCAAAACGGGACAGAATAACCCTGGCTACACCTTC.

The rearrangement joins TRBV6-5 to TRBJ1-5; 7 bases fit TRBD1. Germline V gives CDR1 MNHEY, CDR2 SVGAGI. The CDR3 is made up of 15 amino acids. With 6 bases clipped from V and 0 bases from J, the junction kept 5 bases outside the gene matches. DNA of the CDR3: TGTGCCAGCAGGCTACAGGGGTTTAGCAATCAGCCCCAGCATTTT. It encodes CASRLQGFSNQPQHF.

This chain links TRBV5-1 with TRBJ1-4, with D tentatively TRBD1 (6 bases). The CDR3 runs 14 residues. Germline CDR1 SGHRS, CDR2 YFSETQ. V lost 7 bases, J lost 5 bases, and 15 bases lay in between. For the CDR3, the DNA is TGCGCCAGCTCACAGGGTTTGGGCAATGAAAAACTGTTTTTT. Translated: CASSQGLGNEKLFF. Variable domain in full (rest from reference TRBV5-1 and TRBJ1-4): KAGVTQTPRYLIKTRGQQVTLSCSPISGHRSVSWYQQTPGQGLQFLFEYFSETQRNKGNFPGRFSGRQFSNSRSEMNVSTLELGDSALYLCASSQGLGNEKLFFGSGTQLSVL.

The sample holds a few counts of this clone. The CDR3 bases are TGTGCCAGCAGTCGATTGGGGTATGAGCAGTTCTTC. This gives the protein CASSRLGYEQFF. This chain joins TRBV12-3 or TRBV12-4 and TRBJ2-1; unclear D gene. V lost 5 bases to trimming and J lost 8 bases, with 10 bases between them. The CDR3 covers 12 residues.

The chain links TRBV11-2 to TRBJ1-2; D is possibly TRBD1 (6 bases). Per the germline V gene, CDR1 is SGHAT and CDR2 is FQNNGV. The V end was cut by 5 bases, the J end by 8 bases, with 15 bases between. The CDR3 runs 13 residues. The CDR3 loop reads CASSQTGAGGYTF. The DNA for the CDR3 is TGTGCCAGCAGCCAGACGGGGGCAGGAGGCTACACCTTC.

This chain uses TRBV5-1 with TRBJ2-5, with a possible D match to TRBD1 (7 bases). Germline CDR1 is SGHRS and CDR2 is YFSETQ. Trimming pared 1 base from V and 5 bases from J, leaving 12 bases between. The CDR3 sequence is 14 residues long. The CDR3 protein is CASSLTGEAETQYF. In nucleotides, the CDR3 is TGCGCCAGCAGCTTGACAGGGGAGGCGGAGACCCAGTACTTC.

This clone was recorded many times. The CDR3 loop is CASSPIAPGQGSSYEQYF. The CDR3 DNA follows: TGTGCCAGCAGCCCCATCGCCCCGGGACAGGGGAGTTCCTACGAGCAGTACTTC. The genes are TRBV5-4 and TRBJ2-7; 10 bases line up with TRBD1. The CDR3 totals 18 residues. J gave up 1 base and V 4 bases, and 14 bases lay outside the gene matches. Germline V gene sequence: CDR1 SGHNT, CDR2 YYREEE (reference sequence). The full variable domain, with the rest looked up from reference TRBV5-4 and TRBJ2-7, is ETGVTQSPTHLIKTRGQQVTLRCSSQSGHNTVSWYQQALGQGPQFIFQYYREEENGRGNFPPRFSGLQFPNYSSELNVNALELDDSALYLCASSPIAPGQGSSYEQYFGPGTRLTVT.

This clone was found a few times. V usage is TRBV28 and J usage is TRBJ1-3; D not certain. This CDR3 is built from 14 residues. Trimming took 7 bases from V and 0 from J, leaving 10 bases between them. Germline-derived CDR1 and CDR2 are MDHEN and SYDVKM. The CDR3 coding sequence is TGTGCCAGCATTAGCAAGAGCTCTGGAAACACCATATATTTT. This gives the protein CASISKSSGNTIYF.

The chain combines TRBV5-5 with TRBJ2-3; D is possibly TRBD2 (5 bases). V lost 5 bases and J 2 bases, leaving 12 bases between the germline ends. The germline gives CDR1 SGHKS, CDR2 YYEKEE (reference sequence). The CDR3 extends over 14 amino acids. CDR3 in amino acids: CASRLGPNTDTQYF. In nucleotides, the CDR3 is TGTGCCAGCAGACTAGGCCCAAACACAGATACGCAGTATTTT.

This clone showed up just once. J is TRBJ2-2 and V is TRBV27; 9 bases align to TRBD2. Unmatched junction bases numbered 7, after V lost 8 bases and J lost 6 bases. The germline CDR1 and CDR2 sequences are MNHEY and SMNVEV (reference sequence). The CDR3 sequence is 14 residues long. DNA of the CDR3: TGTGCCAGCCGCCAGGCGGGGGGGCCCGGGGAGCTGTTTTTT. Protein sequence: CASRQAGGPGELFF.

V and J are TRBV6-4 and TRBJ2-3; perhaps TRBD2 as D (5 bases). Germline-derived CDR1 and CDR2 are MRHNA and SNTAGT. CDR3 length: 15 residues. Trimming took off 8 bases at V and 0 bases at J, with 15 bases between the two ends. CDR3 protein: CASGRGPSSTDTQYF. CDR3 coding DNA: TGTGCCAGCGGACGGGGTCCTTCTAGCACAGATACGCAGTATTTT.

This clone was observed a single time. This rearrangement joins TRBV4-1 to TRBJ1-1, with TRBD1 matching 8 bases. Germline assignment: CDR1 MGHRA and CDR2 YSYEKL. With 4 bases clipped from V and 4 bases from J, the junction kept 8 bases outside the gene matches. This CDR3 contains 15 residues. CDR3 DNA sequence: TGCGCCAGCAGCCTCCCAACAGGGGGAGCCACTGAAGCTTTCTTT. Translation gives CASSLPTGGATEAFF.

The rearrangement uses TRBV2 and TRBJ1-6; 7 nucleotides agree with TRBD1. Germline CDR1 is SNHLY and CDR2 is FYNNEI. V shed 8 bases and J 5 bases; nucleotides not matched to a gene: 0. There are 12 residues in the CDR3. CDR3 protein: CASGQDNSPLHF. CDR3 DNA: TGTGCCAGCGGACAGGATAATTCACCCCTCCACTTT.

This chain uses TRBV2 with TRBJ1-2; D is unclear. V dropped 7 bases and J dropped 8 bases, with 20 bases sitting between them. The length of the CDR3 is 14 residues. Per germline, CDR1 SNHLY and CDR2 FYNNEI. The CDR3 DNA reads as TGTGCCAGCACCCGCGGGCCAGCACCGGACGGCTACACCTTC. Protein sequence: CASTRGPAPDGYTF. Looking up the rest from reference TRBV2 and TRBJ1-2 gives the full variable domain: EPEVTQTPSHQVTQMGQEVILRCVPISNHLYFYWYRQILGQKVEFLVSFYNNEISEKSEIFDDQFSVERPDGSNFTLKIRSTKLEDSAMYFCASTRGPAPDGYTFGSGTRLTVV.

The V and J genes are TRBV5-6 and TRBJ2-3, with a tentative D call TRBD2 (6 bases). CDR3 size: 15 residues. Germline CDR1 and CDR2: SGHDT and YYEEEE. The V end was cut by 0 bases, the J end by 7 bases, with 15 bases between. Here the CDR3 DNA reads TGTGCCAGCAGCTTGGCCGGGGGTATAGTACATACGCAGTATTTT. It specifies CASSLAGGIVHTQYF.

As DNA, the CDR3 is TGTGCCAGCAGCCCGGGGTTCAGAGATGAAAAACTGTTTTTT. It specifies CASSPGFRDEKLFF. V and J are TRBV5-8 and TRBJ1-4, with D uncertain. CDR3 length equals 14 residues. Germline CDR1 is SGHTS and CDR2 is YDEGEE. V was cut by 4 bases and J by 6 bases, with 13 bases left in between.

The chain uses TRBV5-6 and TRBJ1-3; D not certain. This CDR3 has 16 amino acids. V lost 2 bases to trimming and J lost 0 bases, with 12 bases between them. Germline V gene lookup returns CDR1 SGHDT and CDR2 YYEEEE. Here the CDR3 DNA reads TGTGCCAGCAGCTTCTATTCCGGGGACTCTGGAAACACCATATATTTT. Its translation: CASSFYSGDSGNTIYF.